The clone carrying this T cell receptor beta chain occurred a few times. This record comes from a study of T cells in Graves' hyperthyroidism and ophthalmopathy. The CDR3 regions of TCR beta were amplified from RNA transcripts. HTBI primers were used for first-round RT-PCR of the TCR CDR3. TCRdb called the multiplex PCR reads again in MiXCR, with one record for every CDR3 protein. The repertoire consists of nearly 750,000 distinct CDR3 sequences, with roughly a third occurring once and the leading ten covering around 32%. What was sequenced was blood. The source is a woman aged 40 to 50 with Graves' hyperthyroidism.

The CDR3 loop reads CSVDDGGQGGETQYF. DNA of the CDR3: TGCAGCGTTGACGACGGGGGACAGGGAGGAGAGACCCAGTACTTC. This rearrangement joins TRBV29-1 to TRBJ2-5; TRBD1 agrees at 9 bases. The CDR3 sequence is 15 residues long. V lost 3 bases, J lost 4 bases, and 9 bases stayed unmatched. Germline CDR1 is SQVTM and CDR2 is ANQGSEA.